A single sample gave rise to the 31 T cell receptor beta chains below, sequenced in a study of T cells after yellow fever vaccination. TCRdb fed the 5' RACE reads into MiXCR, producing one record per CDR3 protein. The repertoire has around 300,000 distinct CDR3 sequences, about 4% of them found once; the top ten carry around 25%. Sample: PBMCs, taken 5 days after the yellow fever booster vaccination. Receptors were obtained from a young man who received the YFV17D yellow fever vaccine.

The chain couples TRBV28 to TRBJ2-1, with D possibly being TRBD1 or TRBD2 (5 bases each). V was clipped by 2 bases and J by 6 bases, with 11 bases between them. Germline V gene lookup returns CDR1 MDHEN and CDR2 SYDVKM. The CDR3 totals 14 residues. The CDR3 protein is CASSLPGTPNEQFF. CDR3 in DNA: TGTGCCAGCAGTTTACCCGGGACCCCCAATGAGCAGTTCTTC.

In its sample, this clonotype was seen many times. The V call is TRBV2, the J call TRBJ2-7; D possibly uses TRBD1 or TRBD2 (5 bases each). The germline V and J ends were trimmed by 6 bases and 0 bases, with 15 bases remaining between them. The CDR3 has 15 amino acids. In germline, CDR1 is SNHLY, CDR2 FYNNEI. The CDR3 spells CASRAGTGSSYEQYF. The CDR3, as DNA: TGTGCCAGCAGAGCCGGGACCGGCAGCTCCTACGAGCAGTACTTC. The full variable domain, its missing parts supplied by reference TRBV2 and TRBJ2-7, is EPEVTQTPSHQVTQMGQEVILRCVPISNHLYFYWYRQILGQKVEFLVSFYNNEISEKSEIFDDQFSVERPDGSNFTLKIRSTKLEDSAMYFCASRAGTGSSYEQYFGPGTRLTVT.

This clonotype was observed many times. The chain recombines TRBV5-1 with TRBJ2-7; D unclear. V was trimmed by 3 bases and J by 5 bases, leaving 18 bases between them. CDR1 SGHRS and CDR2 YFSETQ come from the germline V gene. The CDR3 runs 15 residues. Here the CDR3 reads CASSYVSGPGNEQYV. In DNA form, the CDR3 reads TGCGCCAGCAGCTATGTATCCGGGCCTGGGAACGAGCAGTACGTC.

This clonotype occurred many times. This chain joins TRBV9 and TRBJ1-1, with 9 bases identical to TRBD1. CDR3 size: 15 residues. Germline V gives CDR1 SGDLS, CDR2 YYNGEE. V lost 3 bases to trimming and J lost 8 bases; unmatched junction nucleotides: 11. CDR3 DNA: TGTGCCAGCAGCGAACCCCCCGGGACAGGGTCGGAAGCTTTCTTT. It codes for CASSEPPGTGSEAFF.

This clonotype was seen more than once but under ten times. The chain employs TRBV20-1 and TRBJ1-4; 8 bases are a match to TRBD1. From germline, CDR1 is DFQATT and CDR2 SNEGSKA (reference sequence). The CDR3 runs to 13 residues. V trimming: 4 bases; J trimming: 7 bases; junction bases outside the gene matches: 5. The CDR3 DNA sequence: TGCAGTGCTAAGGACAGGGTGGGTGAAAAACTGTTTTTT. Translated: CSAKDRVGEKLFF.

The V call is TRBV5-1, the J call TRBJ2-3; 9 positions agree with TRBD2. Looked up from germline, CDR1 is SGHRS and CDR2 is YFSETQ. V trimming: 4 bases; J trimming: 4 bases; junction bases outside the gene matches: 22. The CDR3 totals 20 residues. CDR3: CASSEDPPGSGGKLADTQYF. Written as DNA, the CDR3 is TGCGCCAGCAGCGAAGACCCTCCCGGGAGCGGGGGGAAACTCGCAGATACGCAGTATTTT.

This clonotype was seen ten or more times. The chain employs TRBV6-6 and TRBJ1-2, with a weak D call TRBD1 (6 bases). The CDR3 totals 14 residues. Deletions cut 2 bases from V and 3 bases from J, with 10 bases between. Germline V lookup: CDR1 MNHNY, CDR2 SVGAGI (reference sequence). CDR3 amino acids: CASSYQQGYYGYTF. The CDR3 DNA is TGTGCCAGCAGTTACCAACAGGGATACTATGGCTACACCTTC.

This clonotype was counted between two and nine times. The chain uses TRBV6-2 or TRBV6-3 and TRBJ2-1, with D perhaps TRBD1 or TRBD2 (5 bases each). The germline CDR1 and CDR2 sequences are MNHEY and SVGEGT. V lost 7 bases to trimming and J lost 5 bases, with 15 bases between them. The CDR3 covers 14 residues. DNA for the CDR3: TGTGCCAGCAAAAACCGGGACCCACACAATGAGCAGTTCTTC. This encodes CASKNRDPHNEQFF.

The V call is TRBV21-1, the J call TRBJ1-6. TRBV21-1 is marked as a pseudogene. CDR3 size: 12 residues. This chain's CDR3 is CASSKGSTPLHF. CDR3 in DNA: TGTGCCAGCAGCAAAGGGAGCACACCCCTCCACTTT.

This chain connects TRBV7-2 to TRBJ2-3; TRBD1 might be the D (5 bases). The CDR3 runs to 13 residues. Germline V lookup: CDR1 SGHTA, CDR2 FQGNSA. V lost 5 bases, J lost 8 bases, and 14 bases lay in between. CDR3 nucleotide sequence: TGTGCCAGCAGCCGCGTGGGGCCTGCTACGCAGTATTTT. This codes for CASSRVGPATQYF.

The rearrangement links TRBV28 to TRBJ2-3, with 7 bases aligning to TRBD1. Germline V gene lookup returns CDR1 MDHEN and CDR2 SYDVKM. This CDR3 region has 14 residues. V gave up 10 bases and J gave up 3 bases; unmatched junction bases: 10. Written as DNA, the CDR3 is TGTGCCACCCTCCGGGACAGAGGGACAGATACGCAGTATTTT. Translation: CATLRDRGTDTQYF.

J is TRBJ1-1 and V is TRBV7-2, with 7 bases lining up with TRBD1. The junction had 9 bases not matched to a gene; V was cut back by 4 bases and J by 7 bases. This CDR3 region has 14 residues. Per the germline V gene, CDR1 is SGHTA and CDR2 is FQGNSA. CDR3 nucleotides: TGTGCCAGCAGCTCCGGGACAGTCTCCCATGAAGCTTTCTTT. This codes for CASSSGTVSHEAFF.

J is TRBJ2-3 and V is TRBV12-3 or TRBV12-4, with 7 positions matching TRBD1. The CDR3 runs to 14 residues. The J segment lost 4 bases and the V segment lost 6 bases, leaving 7 bases of the junction unmatched. Here the CDR3 reads CASSQQGRADTQYF. CDR3 in DNA: TGTGCCAGCAGCCAACAGGGGCGGGCAGATACGCAGTATTTT.

The sample holds a few counts of this clonotype. J is TRBJ2-4 and V is TRBV20-1; 8 bases fit TRBD2. The V gene end was trimmed by 3 bases and the J gene end by 7 bases; junction bases not matched to a gene: 5. Germline values: CDR1 DFQATT, CDR2 SNEGSKA (reference sequence). CDR3 length: 13 residues. As DNA, the CDR3 is TGCAGTGCTAGCGGGAGGGGCGGGAACATTCAGTACTTC. Its protein is CSASGRGGNIQYF.

In this sample, this clonotype turned up a few times. The genes are TRBV5-4 and TRBJ2-2; 9 bases are a match to TRBD2. CDR1 and CDR2 (germline): SGHNT, YYREEE (reference sequence). Trimming at V came to 4 bases and at J to 0 bases, leaving 4 bases not matched to a gene. The CDR3 loop spans 16 amino acids. CDR3 coding DNA: TGTGCCAGCAGCCGCCGCGGGGGGGCGAACACCGGGGAGCTGTTTTTT. This translates into CASSRRGGANTGELFF.

This clonotype was picked up a small number of times. The chain carries TRBV5-6 and TRBJ1-2; D is uncertain. This CDR3 is built from 14 residues. Germline V CDR1 and CDR2: SGHDT, YYEEEE. Trimming took off 0 bases at V and 7 bases at J, with 13 bases between the two ends. DNA for the CDR3: TGTGCCAGCAGCTTGGATGCGACCTGGGGTGGCTACACCTTC. Protein: CASSLDATWGGYTF.

This clonotype was counted many times. CDR3 nucleotide sequence: TGTGCCAGCAGCTTAGCGCAAGCAGATACGCAGTATTTT. Amino acids: CASSLAQADTQYF. The V call is TRBV7-9, the J call TRBJ2-3; D is uncertain. Trimming removed 0 bases at V and 4 bases at J, with 5 bases between. The length of the CDR3 is 13 residues. The germline gives CDR1 SEHNR, CDR2 FQNEAQ (reference sequence).

This clonotype was recorded at least ten times. CDR3 DNA sequence: TGCGCCAGCAAGCCGGGGGCTCAGGAAAACATTCAGTACTTC. It codes for CASKPGAQENIQYF. This chain connects TRBV5-1 to TRBJ2-4, with D perhaps assigned TRBD1 or TRBD2 (6 bases each). Trimming pared 6 bases from V and 5 bases from J, leaving 15 bases between. Germline CDR1 and CDR2: SGHRS and YFSETQ. The CDR3 length is 14 residues.

This clonotype turned up a few times. V and J are TRBV11-2 and TRBJ1-2, with TRBD1 as a possible D gene (6 bases). V was shortened by 7 bases and J by 4 bases, with 13 bases between the two germline ends. The CDR3 sequence is 13 residues long. Germline lookup yields CDR1 SGHAT and CDR2 FQNNGV. CDR3 residues: CASTLAGVYGYTF. The CDR3 nucleotides are TGTGCCAGCACTTTGGCAGGGGTCTATGGCTACACCTTC.

V and J are TRBV7-2 and TRBJ2-4; D is possibly TRBD2 (5 bases). Germline loops: CDR1 SGHTA, CDR2 FQGNSA. The V gene lost 4 bases and the J gene lost 1 base, with 8 bases spanning the gap. The length of the CDR3 is 14 residues. The CDR3 spells CASSSGWAKNIQYF. CDR3 coding DNA: TGTGCCAGCAGCTCGGGGTGGGCCAAAAACATTCAGTACTTC.

This clonotype was observed many times. The V call is TRBV29-1, the J call TRBJ2-1, with D perhaps given as TRBD1 or TRBD2 (7 bases each). CDR3 length equals 14 residues. Trimming cost V 7 bases and J 9 bases, with 22 bases left between them. Germline CDR1 and CDR2: SQVTM and ANQGSEA. The CDR3 DNA is TGCAGCGCTCTTTTAAGGGAGGGGGCTAGTGAGCAGTTCTTC. Translating it yields CSALLREGASEQFF.

The CDR3 loop reads CASSLGETYEQYF. For the CDR3, the DNA is TGTGCCAGCAGTTTGGGGGAAACCTACGAGCAGTACTTC. This chain joins TRBV27 and TRBJ2-7; either TRBD1 or TRBD2 may fit D (5 bases each). The CDR3 consists of 13 residues. In germline, CDR1 is MNHEY, CDR2 SMNVEV (reference sequence). The V end lost 3 bases, the J end lost 2 bases, and 8 bases lay between the germline ends.

V and J are TRBV4-3 and TRBJ1-3, with unresolved D. Germline CDR1 is LGHNA and CDR2 is YSLEER. Trimming removed 1 base from V and 1 base from J, with 23 bases in between. The CDR3 loop spans 20 amino acids. CDR3 sequence (DNA): TGCGCCAGCAGCCAAGCCCGGACGCACCGTTACTTAGTTTCTGGAAACACCATATATTTT. It translates to CASSQARTHRYLVSGNTIYF.

This clonotype has just a few counts. The V gene is TRBV5-1, the J gene TRBJ2-5; 12 positions match TRBD1. This CDR3 region has 15 residues. V shed 4 bases, J shed 4 bases, and the junction held 5 bases outside the gene matches. CDR1 and CDR2 (germline): SGHRS, YFSETQ. The CDR3 is CASSLGQGATETQYF. The CDR3 nucleotides read TGCGCCAGCAGCCTGGGACAGGGGGCAACAGAGACCCAGTACTTC.

This clonotype appeared a few times. The DNA is left out, because the CDR3 cannot be placed on it with certainty; the CDR3 is given as TCRdb lists it. The rearrangement links TRBV12-3 or TRBV12-4 to TRBJ2-7. The CDR3 length is 14 residues, termini included. CDR3 sequence: CASSSSGTFYEQYF.

At least ten counts were recorded for this clonotype. This chain links TRBV5-1 with TRBJ2-5; TRBD1 might be the D (6 bases). Germline CDR1 and CDR2: SGHRS and YFSETQ. Trimming shortened V by 3 bases and J by 2 bases, and 11 bases separated the two germline ends. The CDR3 has 14 amino acids. The CDR3 region is CASSYGQPQETQYF. In DNA, the CDR3 is TGCGCCAGCAGCTATGGACAGCCACAAGAGACCCAGTACTTC. Combining the CDR3 with reference TRBV5-1 and TRBJ2-5 gives the whole variable domain KAGVTQTPRYLIKTRGQQVTLSCSPISGHRSVSWYQQTPGQGLQFLFEYFSETQRNKGNFPGRFSGRQFSNSRSEMNVSTLELGDSALYLCASSYGQPQETQYFGPGTRLLVL.

This clonotype turned up a few times. The chain joins TRBV20-1 to TRBJ1-5, with D possibly being TRBD1 (6 bases). Looked up from germline, CDR1 is DFQATT and CDR2 is SNEGSKA (reference sequence). The CDR3 is 15 residues long. Trimming shortened V by 3 bases and J by 3 bases, and 15 bases separated the two germline ends. For the CDR3, the DNA is TGCAGTGCTAGTTCATCGGGGGCGAACAATCAGCCCCAGCATTTT. Translating gives CSASSSGANNQPQHF.

This clonotype was seen ten or more times. This chain links TRBV7-2 with TRBJ1-5; D uncertain. CDR1 SGHTA and CDR2 FQGNSA come from the germline V gene. The CDR3 covers 13 residues. V was shortened by 5 bases and J by 5 bases, with 10 bases between the two germline ends. This chain's CDR3 is CASSQTEDQPQHF. The CDR3 region has the DNA TGTGCCAGCAGCCAAACGGAGGATCAGCCCCAGCATTTT. The entire variable domain, with the rest obtained from reference TRBV7-2 and TRBJ1-5, is as follows: GAGVSQSPSNKVTEKGKDVELRCDPISGHTALYWYRQSLGQGLEFLIYFQGNSAPDKSGLPSDRFSAERTGGSVSTLTIQRTQQEDSAVYLCASSQTEDQPQHFGDGTRLSIL.

In its sample, this clonotype was seen a few times. V and J are TRBV29-1 and TRBJ2-1; the match to TRBD1 covers 8 bases. CDR1 is SQVTM and CDR2 is ANQGSEA in the germline V gene. There are 12 residues in the CDR3. V was clipped by 6 bases and J by 10 bases; unmatched bases: 8. This chain's CDR3 is CSVRGQGWEQFF. For the CDR3, the DNA is TGCAGCGTCCGAGGACAGGGTTGGGAGCAGTTCTTC.

This clonotype was recorded a few times. The chain combines TRBV29-1 with TRBJ1-1; no clear D gene. Trimming removed 5 bases from V and 5 bases from J, with 9 bases in between. Germline V CDR1 and CDR2: SQVTM, ANQGSEA. The CDR3 totals 11 residues. DNA for the CDR3: TGCAGCGTTAGGGATTTGACTGAAGCTTTCTTT. This encodes CSVRDLTEAFF. Complete variable domain (other parts from reference TRBV29-1 and TRBJ1-1): SAVISQKPSRDICQRGTSLTIQCQVDSQVTMMFWYRQQPGQSLTLIATANQGSEATYESGFVIDKFPISRPNLTFSTLTVSNMSPEDSSIYLCSVRDLTEAFFGQGTRLTVV.

This clonotype has a count of ten or more. This chain connects TRBV4-3 to TRBJ1-4; D uncertain. The V and J ends lost 0 bases and 10 bases respectively, with 9 bases between them. Germline V CDR1 and CDR2: LGHNA, YSLEER. The CDR3 sequence is 13 residues long. The CDR3 sequence: CASSQETGRKLFF. The CDR3 coding sequence is TGCGCCAGCAGCCAAGAGACCGGGAGAAAACTGTTTTTT.